Listed here are 25 T cell receptor beta chains from one sample, sequenced in a study of shared clonotypes between healthy human individuals. TCRdb keeps only in-frame clones here, not all; method: immunoSEQ multiplex PCR. Of around 2,000,000 clones listed, approximately 94% are singletons. Positively selected for CCR7, the CD45RO-negative cells used as naive CD8 cells excluded terminally differentiated effector memory CD45RA+ cells. What was sequenced was naive CD8+ T cells sorted from blood. The receptors stem from a man younger than 30 in good health.

The chain employs TRBV7-9 and TRBJ2-1; TRBD2 agrees at 12 bases. In germline, CDR1 is SEHNR, CDR2 FQNEAQ (reference sequence). With V trimmed by 5 bases and J by 8 bases, 13 bases remained unmatched. CDR3 length equals 17 residues. CDR3 region: CASSLSLAGGPGDEQFF. The CDR3 DNA reads as TGTGCCAGCAGCCTAAGCCTAGCGGGAGGGCCGGGGGATGAGCAGTTCTTC.

The chain links TRBV6-6 to TRBJ2-3, with no clear D. The germline V gene encodes CDR1 MNHNY and CDR2 SVGAGI (reference sequence). V dropped 4 bases and J dropped 4 bases, with 15 bases sitting between them. CDR3 length equals 15 residues. The CDR3 nucleotides read TGTGCCAGCAGTTTTGGACCCTTTGGGCCAGATACGCAGTATTTT. It yields the protein CASSFGPFGPDTQYF.

The chain couples TRBV7-9 to TRBJ1-2; D unclear. This CDR3 has 14 amino acids. The germline gives CDR1 SEHNR, CDR2 FQNEAQ (reference sequence). The germline V and J ends were trimmed by 5 bases and 4 bases, with 14 bases remaining between them. The CDR3 DNA is TGTGCCAGCAGCGCCGTCGGACCGACCTATGGCTACACCTTC. This encodes CASSAVGPTYGYTF.

CDR3 DNA: TGTGCCAGCAGCCCCGGACTAGCGCGCGAGCAGTACTTC. Translating gives CASSPGLAREQYF. V gene TRBV7-2 combines with J gene TRBJ2-7; 9 nucleotides agree with TRBD2. Trimming cost V 5 bases and J 6 bases; bases outside gene matches: 5. The CDR3 consists of 13 residues. Germline V CDR1 and CDR2: SGHTA, FQGNSA. Variable domain in full (rest from reference TRBV7-2 and TRBJ2-7): GAGVSQSPSNKVTEKGKDVELRCDPISGHTALYWYRQSLGQGLEFLIYFQGNSAPDKSGLPSDRFSAERTGGSVSTLTIQRTQQEDSAVYLCASSPGLAREQYFGPGTRLTVT.

This rearrangement joins TRBV4-1 to TRBJ2-5, with unresolved D. V was trimmed by 3 bases and J by 4 bases, leaving 9 bases between them. The germline V gene encodes CDR1 MGHRA and CDR2 YSYEKL. CDR3 size: 13 residues. DNA for the CDR3: TGCGCCAGCAGCCATCCTGACGCAGAGACCCAGTACTTC. Translation gives CASSHPDAETQYF.

The chain couples TRBV7-6 to TRBJ1-4; TRBD1 agrees at 7 bases. This CDR3 spans 15 amino acids. The germline CDR1 and CDR2 sequences are SGHVS and FNYEAQ. Trimming removed 1 base from V and 3 bases from J; junction bases left unmatched: 2. The CDR3 coding sequence is TGTGCCAGCAGCTTAGAGGGGGCGGCTAATGAAAAACTGTTTTTT. Amino acid sequence: CASSLEGAANEKLFF.

The rearrangement links TRBV9 to TRBJ1-2, with D perhaps matching TRBD1 (6 bases). Looked up from germline, CDR1 is SGDLS and CDR2 is YYNGEE. CDR3 size: 17 residues. V lost 4 bases and J 6 bases, leaving 25 bases between the germline ends. CDR3 in amino acids: CASSPAGQPMRGNGYTF. The CDR3 nucleotides are TGTGCCAGCAGCCCGGCCGGACAGCCTATGAGGGGGAATGGCTACACCTTC.

This chain joins TRBV25-1 and TRBJ2-3, with D unresolved. The V gene lost 1 base and the J gene lost 5 bases, with 4 bases spanning the gap. Germline assignment: CDR1 MGHDK and CDR2 SYGVNS. The CDR3 totals 12 residues. CDR3 in DNA: TGTGCCAGCAGTGAATGGGGAGATACGCAGTATTTT. Its translation is CASSEWGDTQYF.

This clone has more than one count but fewer than ten. The CDR3 is CASTSGGNYGYTF. The DNA for the CDR3 is TGTGCCAGCACCTCCGGGGGGAACTATGGCTACACCTTC. The chain employs TRBV7-9 and TRBJ1-2; weak D call: TRBD1 (5 bases). This CDR3 region has 13 residues. CDR1 is SEHNR, CDR2 FQNEAQ, per germline (reference sequence). Trimming removed 7 bases at V and 2 bases at J, with 11 bases between.

This chain joins TRBV27 and TRBJ2-7; D not certain. The germline CDR1 and CDR2 sequences are MNHEY and SMNVEV (reference sequence). With 5 bases removed from V and 0 bases from J, the gap between germline ends came to 17 bases. The CDR3 length is 16 residues. CDR3 DNA: TGTGCCAGCAGTCCTTCCGTAGGGATTGACTCCTACGAGCAGTACTTC. This sequence encodes CASSPSVGIDSYEQYF.

The CDR3 DNA is TGTGCCAGCAGCCCTCGGGGTGGGGCCACAGATACGCAGTATTTT. Its protein product is CASSPRGGATDTQYF. This chain uses TRBV7-9 with TRBJ2-3; D might be TRBD1 or TRBD2, each matching 5 bases. V lost 5 bases and J 2 bases, leaving 14 bases between the germline ends. Germline V gene data show CDR1 as SEHNR and CDR2 as FQNEAQ (reference sequence). The CDR3 is 15 residues long.

The V gene is TRBV9, the J gene TRBJ2-5; 10 bases map to TRBD2. V lost 4 bases to trimming and J lost 5 bases; unmatched junction nucleotides: 8. The length of the CDR3 is 15 residues. Germline CDR1 SGDLS, CDR2 YYNGEE. The CDR3 DNA is TGTGCCAGCAGCTCCCAGCGGGGGGGCGTCGAGACCCAGTACTTC. It translates to CASSSQRGGVETQYF.

The chain links TRBV4-1 to TRBJ1-1; no clear D. Looked up from germline, CDR1 is MGHRA and CDR2 is YSYEKL. Deletions cut 0 bases from V and 4 bases from J, with 9 bases between. The CDR3 totals 14 residues. CDR3 in DNA: TGCGCCAGCAGCCAAGAAGGACCGGGCACTGAAGCTTTCTTT. As protein: CASSQEGPGTEAFF.

This sequence joins TRBV4-1 and TRBJ2-7; D may be TRBD1 (5 bases). This CDR3 spans 17 amino acids. Per germline, CDR1 MGHRA and CDR2 YSYEKL. V lost 4 bases and J 0 bases, leaving 19 bases between the germline ends. CDR3 nucleotides: TGCGCCAGCAGCCGCCTCTTCAATGGGGCAGACTCCTACGAGCAGTACTTC. Protein: CASSRLFNGADSYEQYF.

The gene calls are TRBV2 and TRBJ2-7; D unresolved. The germline CDR1 and CDR2 sequences are SNHLY and FYNNEI. V dropped 7 bases and J dropped 0 bases, with 10 bases sitting between them. The CDR3 is 13 residues long. The CDR3 spells CASTTPISYEQYF. In DNA form, the CDR3 reads TGTGCCAGCACGACACCCATCTCCTACGAGCAGTACTTC.

This chain links TRBV29-1 with TRBJ2-3, with 9 nucleotides matching TRBD2. With V trimmed by 1 base and J by 1 base, 6 bases remained unmatched. Germline CDR1 is SQVTM and CDR2 is ANQGSEA. The CDR3 length is 16 residues. This CDR3 reads CSVEGTSDGGTDTQYF. In DNA form, the CDR3 reads TGCAGCGTTGAAGGGACTAGCGACGGAGGCACAGATACGCAGTATTTT.

Comment on this clone: At the DNA level, this CDR3 is encoded by other sequences in the same sample as well. The CDR3 reads CSAGGDTEAFF. CDR3 sequence (DNA): TGCAGCGCCGGCGGGGACACTGAAGCTTTCTTT. The rearrangement links TRBV29-1 to TRBJ1-1; D gene uncertain. V lost 7 bases to trimming and J lost 3 bases, with 9 bases between them. Per the germline V gene, CDR1 is SQVTM and CDR2 is ANQGSEA. This CDR3 has 11 amino acids.

This rearrangement joins TRBV27 to TRBJ2-7, with 7 positions matching TRBD2. This CDR3 spans 12 amino acids. V lost 7 bases to trimming and J lost 7 bases; unmatched junction nucleotides: 7. Germline V gives CDR1 MNHEY, CDR2 SMNVEV (reference sequence). The CDR3 loop reads CASNGASGEQYF. The CDR3 DNA reads TGTGCCAGCAATGGGGCTAGCGGAGAGCAGTACTTC.

Only one count was recorded for this clone. The chain uses TRBV30 and TRBJ1-5; 7 positions match TRBD1. Trimming took 7 bases from V and 4 from J; bases not matched to a gene: 7. The length of the CDR3 is 13 residues. Germline values: CDR1 GTSNPN, CDR2 SVGIG (reference sequence). The CDR3 protein is CAFGTEHNQPQHF. As DNA, the CDR3 is TGTGCCTTTGGGACAGAACATAATCAGCCCCAGCATTTT.

This clone was observed a single time. The gene calls are TRBV11-2 and TRBJ2-2; TRBD2 matches at 14 bases. Germline CDR1 SGHAT, CDR2 FQNNGV. The CDR3 has 19 amino acids. J gave up 0 bases and V 4 bases, and 7 bases lay outside the gene matches. The CDR3 region has the DNA TGTGCCAGCAGCTCCTTACTGACTAGCGGGAGGGCGAACACCGGGGAGCTGTTTTTT. Amino acids: CASSSLLTSGRANTGELFF.

The chain has TRBV7-2 and TRBJ1-2; TRBD1 might be the D (6 bases). The CDR3 has 13 residues. The germline CDR1 and CDR2 sequences are SGHTA and FQGNSA. Trimming pared 5 bases from V and 4 bases from J, leaving 11 bases between. The CDR3 nucleotides read TGTGCCAGCAGCGAACAGGGAGTCTATGGCTACACCTTC. Its translation is CASSEQGVYGYTF.

The V call is TRBV7-9, the J call TRBJ2-3; 11 bases align to TRBD2. Germline lookup yields CDR1 SEHNR and CDR2 FQNEAQ (reference sequence). The CDR3 covers 15 residues. V lost 1 base to trimming and J lost 5 bases; unmatched junction nucleotides: 2. CDR3 sequence (DNA): TGTGCCAGCAGCTTAGTACTAGCGGGAGAAGATACGCAGTATTTT. Amino acid sequence: CASSLVLAGEDTQYF.

This clone was detected only once. V usage is TRBV9 and J usage is TRBJ2-1; no reliable D call. The CDR3 has 14 amino acids. The V end was cut by 7 bases, the J end by 0 bases, with 11 bases between. CDR1 SGDLS and CDR2 YYNGEE come from the germline V gene. CDR3 sequence reads: CASSRLGSYNEQFF. CDR3 bases: TGTGCCAGCTCCCGACTGGGCTCCTACAATGAGCAGTTCTTC.

The genes are TRBV6-6 and TRBJ1-2; no firm D call. Germline assignment: CDR1 MNHNY and CDR2 SVGAGI (reference sequence). The CDR3 is 14 amino acids. V was trimmed by 3 bases and J by 3 bases, leaving 11 bases between them. The CDR3 loop is CASSYEDGYYGYTF. CDR3 sequence (DNA): TGTGCCAGCAGTTATGAAGACGGCTACTATGGCTACACCTTC.

This chain uses TRBV6-6 with TRBJ1-2, with TRBD1 as a possible D gene (5 bases). Trimming removed 6 bases from V and 2 bases from J, with 16 bases in between. The CDR3 runs 15 residues. The germline gives CDR1 MNHNY, CDR2 SVGAGI (reference sequence). The CDR3 bases are TGTGCCAGCAGCTTCAATTCTGAGGGGAACTATGGCTACACCTTC. This gives the protein CASSFNSEGNYGYTF.